One sample yielded the 8 T cell receptor beta chains listed below, sequenced in a study of cytomegalovirus exposure and HLA in healthy donors. Vbeta (60) and Jbeta (13) primers were used in the PCR. Libraries were prepared by immunoSEQ multiplex PCR; TCRdb keeps only in-frame clonotypes and omits some of them. In all, the sample yields 220,000 or so clones. The sample was PBMCs. Receptors originate from a girl aged 2 to 10 in good health and CMV-seropositive.

The rearrangement uses TRBV28 and TRBJ2-3, with TRBD1 matching over 7 bases. The CDR3 consists of 17 residues. Germline V gene data show CDR1 as MDHEN and CDR2 as SYDVKM. V dropped 4 bases and J dropped 2; count of bases not matched to a gene: 12. CDR3 sequence reads: CASSSRGSRVFTDTQYF. The CDR3 coding sequence is TGTGCCAGCAGTTCCAGGGGGTCACGAGTTTTCACAGATACGCAGTATTTT.

The chain carries TRBV10-3 and TRBJ2-5; 8 nucleotides align to TRBD1. The ends lost 6 bases at V and 1 base at J; junction bases unmatched: 4. The CDR3 is 14 amino acids. Germline V gene lookup returns CDR1 ENHRY and CDR2 SYGVKD. CDR3 residues: CAISRDRSQETQYF. CDR3 DNA sequence: TGTGCCATCAGCCGGGACAGGTCCCAAGAGACCCAGTACTTC.

This chain connects TRBV7-6 to TRBJ2-7; D ambiguous. Per the germline V gene, CDR1 is SGHVS and CDR2 is FNYEAQ. The germline V and J ends were trimmed by 3 bases and 5 bases, with 11 bases remaining between them. CDR3 length equals 13 residues. The CDR3 bases are TGTGCCAGCAGCTTCGATAACTTGGACGAGCAGTACTTC. Translating gives CASSFDNLDEQYF.

The chain joins TRBV11-2 to TRBJ1-4; D is unresolved. V lost 4 bases to trimming and J lost 8 bases, with 14 bases between them. The CDR3 is 14 residues long. Germline V gene data show CDR1 as SGHAT and CDR2 as FQNNGV. The CDR3 DNA reads TGTGCCAGCAGCTCGGGCCGGTCGGGAGAAAAACTGTTTTTT. Its translation is CASSSGRSGEKLFF. Together with reference TRBV11-2 and TRBJ1-4, the CDR3 gives the full variable domain: EAGVAQSPRYKIIEKRQSVAFWCNPISGHATLYWYQQILGQGPKLLIQFQNNGVVDDSQLPKDRFSAERLKGVDSTLKIQPAKLEDSAVYLCASSSGRSGEKLFFGSGTQLSVL.

V and J are TRBV4-1 and TRBJ1-5, with 8 bases lining up with TRBD1. V lost 3 bases, J lost 6 bases, and 7 bases stayed unmatched. The CDR3 is 15 amino acids. Germline CDR1 is MGHRA and CDR2 is YSYEKL. The CDR3 reads CASSQVGTGRQPQHF. CDR3 in DNA: TGCGCCAGCAGCCAGGTAGGGACAGGACGTCAGCCCCAGCATTTT.

This chain connects TRBV5-1 to TRBJ2-3; TRBD2 agrees at 9 bases. The trim removed 7 bases at V and 2 bases at J, leaving 5 bases unmatched. This CDR3 has 14 amino acids. Looked up from germline, CDR1 is SGHRS and CDR2 is YFSETQ. CDR3 region: CASGKREATDTQYF. Here the CDR3 DNA reads TGCGCCAGCGGCAAGCGGGAGGCCACAGATACGCAGTATTTT.

The V and J genes are TRBV9 and TRBJ2-3; D is unclear. The CDR3 has 14 residues. V lost 2 bases to trimming and J lost 5 bases, with 12 bases between them. Germline values: CDR1 SGDLS, CDR2 YYNGEE. In DNA form, the CDR3 reads TGTGCCAGCAGCGTTAGTTCCCTGAAAGATACGCAGTATTTT. It translates to CASSVSSLKDTQYF.

The chain recombines TRBV5-4 with TRBJ1-1; 8 nucleotides match TRBD1. This CDR3 is 14 amino acids long. Trimming cost V 4 bases and J 0 bases; bases outside gene matches: 2. Germline CDR1 is SGHNT and CDR2 is YYREEE (reference sequence). This CDR3 reads CASSPGQVNTEAFF. The CDR3 region has the DNA TGTGCCAGCAGCCCGGGACAGGTGAACACTGAAGCTTTCTTT.